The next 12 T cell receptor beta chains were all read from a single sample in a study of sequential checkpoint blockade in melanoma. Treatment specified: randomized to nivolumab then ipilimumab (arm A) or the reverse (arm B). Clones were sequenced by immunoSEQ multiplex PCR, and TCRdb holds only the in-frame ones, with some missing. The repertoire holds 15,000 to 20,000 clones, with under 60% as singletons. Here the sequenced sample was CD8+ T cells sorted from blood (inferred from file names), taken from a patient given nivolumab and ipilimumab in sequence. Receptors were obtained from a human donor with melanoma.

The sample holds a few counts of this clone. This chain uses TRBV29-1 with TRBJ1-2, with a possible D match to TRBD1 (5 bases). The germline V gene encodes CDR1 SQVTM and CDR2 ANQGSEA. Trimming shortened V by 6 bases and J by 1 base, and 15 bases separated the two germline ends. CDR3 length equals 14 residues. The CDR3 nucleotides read TGCAGCGTCCTTCCCGGGACTGTTAACTATGGCTACACCTTC. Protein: CSVLPGTVNYGYTF.

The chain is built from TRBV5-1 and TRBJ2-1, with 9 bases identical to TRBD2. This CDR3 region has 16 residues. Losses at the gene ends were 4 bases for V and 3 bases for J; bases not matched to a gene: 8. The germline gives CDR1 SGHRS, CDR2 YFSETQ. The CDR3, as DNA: TGCGCCAGCAGCGTTAATGAGCGGGAGGTCTACAATGAGCAGTTCTTC. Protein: CASSVNEREVYNEQFF. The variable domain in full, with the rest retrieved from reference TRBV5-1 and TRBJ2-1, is KAGVTQTPRYLIKTRGQQVTLSCSPISGHRSVSWYQQTPGQGLQFLFEYFSETQRNKGNFPGRFSGRQFSNSRSEMNVSTLELGDSALYLCASSVNEREVYNEQFFGPGTRLTVL.

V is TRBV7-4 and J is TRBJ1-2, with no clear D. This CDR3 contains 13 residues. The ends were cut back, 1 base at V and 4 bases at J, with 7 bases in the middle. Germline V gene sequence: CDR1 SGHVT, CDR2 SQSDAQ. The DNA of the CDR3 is TGTGCCAGCAGCTTAGAGGGAGGCTATGGCTACACCTTC. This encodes CASSLEGGYGYTF.

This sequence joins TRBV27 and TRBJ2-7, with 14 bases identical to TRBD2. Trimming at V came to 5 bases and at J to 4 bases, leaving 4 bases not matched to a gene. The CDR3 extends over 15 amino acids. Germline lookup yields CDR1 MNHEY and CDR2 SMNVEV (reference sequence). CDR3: CASSIGTSGGYEQYF. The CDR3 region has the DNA TGTGCCAGCAGTATCGGGACTAGCGGGGGATACGAGCAGTACTTC.

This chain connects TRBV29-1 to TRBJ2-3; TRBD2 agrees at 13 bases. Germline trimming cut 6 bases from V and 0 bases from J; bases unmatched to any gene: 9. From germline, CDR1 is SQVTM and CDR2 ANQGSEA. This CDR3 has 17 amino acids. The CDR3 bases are TGCAGCGTGGCCCGCGGGACTAGCGGGGAGAGCACAGATACGCAGTATTTT. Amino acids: CSVARGTSGESTDTQYF.

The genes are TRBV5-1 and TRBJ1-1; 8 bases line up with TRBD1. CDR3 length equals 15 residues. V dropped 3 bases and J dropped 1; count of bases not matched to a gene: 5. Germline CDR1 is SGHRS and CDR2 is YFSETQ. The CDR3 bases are TGCGCCAGCAGCTCGTGGACAGGGAGGAACACTGAAGCTTTCTTT. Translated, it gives CASSSWTGRNTEAFF.

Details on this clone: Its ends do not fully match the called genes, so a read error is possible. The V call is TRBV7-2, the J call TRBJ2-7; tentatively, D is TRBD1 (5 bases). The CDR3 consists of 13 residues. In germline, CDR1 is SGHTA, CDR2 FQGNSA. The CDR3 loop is CASSLVIQGPLLF. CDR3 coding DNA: TGTGCCAGCAGCTTGGTTATCCAGGGCCCACTCCTCTTC.

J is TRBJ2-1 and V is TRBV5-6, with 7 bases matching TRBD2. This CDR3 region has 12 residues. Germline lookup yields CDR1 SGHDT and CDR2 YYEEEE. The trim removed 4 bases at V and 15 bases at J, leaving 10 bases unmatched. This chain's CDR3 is CASSPGGGVRFF. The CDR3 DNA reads TGTGCCAGCAGCCCTGGGGGGGGTGTCCGGTTCTTC. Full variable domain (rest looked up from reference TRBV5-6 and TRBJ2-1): DAGVTQSPTHLIKTRGQQVTLRCSPKSGHDTVSWYQQALGQGPQFIFQYYEEEERQRGNFPDRFSGHQFPNYSSELNVNALLLGDSALYLCASSPGGGVRFFGPGTRLTVL.

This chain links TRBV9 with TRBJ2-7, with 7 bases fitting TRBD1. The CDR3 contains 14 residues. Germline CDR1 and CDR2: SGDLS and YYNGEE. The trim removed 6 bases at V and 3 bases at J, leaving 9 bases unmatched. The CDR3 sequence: CASNHGQAHYEQYF. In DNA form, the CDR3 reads TGTGCCAGCAACCACGGACAGGCTCACTACGAGCAGTACTTC.

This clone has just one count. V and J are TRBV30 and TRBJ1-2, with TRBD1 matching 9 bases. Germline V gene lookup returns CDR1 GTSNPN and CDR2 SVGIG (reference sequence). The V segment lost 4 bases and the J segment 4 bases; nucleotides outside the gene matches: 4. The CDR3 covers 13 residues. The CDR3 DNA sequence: TGTGCCTGGACCCCGGACAGGGGCTATGGCTACACCTTC. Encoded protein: CAWTPDRGYGYTF.

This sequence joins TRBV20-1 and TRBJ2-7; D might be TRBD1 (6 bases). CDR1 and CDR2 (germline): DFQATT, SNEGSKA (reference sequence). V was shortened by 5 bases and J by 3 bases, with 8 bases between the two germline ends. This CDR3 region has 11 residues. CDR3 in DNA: TGCAGTGCTCCCAGGGGCTACGAGCAGTACTTC. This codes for CSAPRGYEQYF.

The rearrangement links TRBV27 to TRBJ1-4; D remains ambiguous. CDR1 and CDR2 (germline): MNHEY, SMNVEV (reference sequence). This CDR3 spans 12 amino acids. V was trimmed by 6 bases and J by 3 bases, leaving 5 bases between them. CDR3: CASSGPNEKLFF. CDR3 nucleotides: TGTGCCAGCAGCGGTCCTAATGAAAAACTGTTTTTT.